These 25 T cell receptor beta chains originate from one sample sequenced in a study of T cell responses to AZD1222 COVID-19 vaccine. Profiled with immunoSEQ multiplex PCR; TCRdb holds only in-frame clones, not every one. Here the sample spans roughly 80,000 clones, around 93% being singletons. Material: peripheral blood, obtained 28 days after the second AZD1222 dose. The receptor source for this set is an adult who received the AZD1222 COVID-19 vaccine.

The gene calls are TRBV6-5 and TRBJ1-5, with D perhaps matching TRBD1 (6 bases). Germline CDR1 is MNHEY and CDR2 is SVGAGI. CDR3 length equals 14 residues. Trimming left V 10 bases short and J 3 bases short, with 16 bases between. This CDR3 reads CAIRLGGNNQPQHF. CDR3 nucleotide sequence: TGTGCCATCCGATTAGGGGGAAACAATCAGCCCCAGCATTTT.

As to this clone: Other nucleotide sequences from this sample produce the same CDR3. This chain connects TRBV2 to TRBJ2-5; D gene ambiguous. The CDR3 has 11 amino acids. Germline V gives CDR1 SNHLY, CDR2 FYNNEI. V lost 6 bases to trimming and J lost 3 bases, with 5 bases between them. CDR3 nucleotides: TGTGCCAGCAGGTCGGAAGAGACCCAGTACTTC. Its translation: CASRSEETQYF.

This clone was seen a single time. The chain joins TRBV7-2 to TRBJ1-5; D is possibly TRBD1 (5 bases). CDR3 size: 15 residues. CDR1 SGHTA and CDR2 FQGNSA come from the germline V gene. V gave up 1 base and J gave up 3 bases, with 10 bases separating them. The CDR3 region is CASSLGQRYNQPQHF. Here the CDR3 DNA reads TGTGCCAGCAGCTTAGGACAGCGGTACAATCAGCCCCAGCATTTT.

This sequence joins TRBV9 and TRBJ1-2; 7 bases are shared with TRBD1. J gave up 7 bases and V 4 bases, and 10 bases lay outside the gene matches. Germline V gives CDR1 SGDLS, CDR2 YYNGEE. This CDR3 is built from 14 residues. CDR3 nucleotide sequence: TGTGCCAGCAGCACCTTTGAGGGGGCGCCTGGCTACACCTTC. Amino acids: CASSTFEGAPGYTF.

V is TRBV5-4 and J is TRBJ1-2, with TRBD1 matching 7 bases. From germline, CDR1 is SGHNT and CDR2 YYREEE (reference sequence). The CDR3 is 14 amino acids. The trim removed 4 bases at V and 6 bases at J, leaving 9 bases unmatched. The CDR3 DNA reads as TGTGCCAGCAGCCAACAGGGGCTCAGCAATGGCTACACCTTC. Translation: CASSQQGLSNGYTF.

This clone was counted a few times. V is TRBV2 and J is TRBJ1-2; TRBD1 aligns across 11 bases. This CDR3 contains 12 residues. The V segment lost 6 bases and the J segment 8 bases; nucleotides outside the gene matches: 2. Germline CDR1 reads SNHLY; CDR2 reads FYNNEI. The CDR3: CASRDRGQGYTF. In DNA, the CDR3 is TGTGCCAGCAGGGACAGGGGGCAAGGCTACACCTTC.

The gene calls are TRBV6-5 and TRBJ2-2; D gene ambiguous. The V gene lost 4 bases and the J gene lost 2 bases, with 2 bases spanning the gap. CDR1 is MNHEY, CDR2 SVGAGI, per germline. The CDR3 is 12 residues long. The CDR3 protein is CASSSNTGELFF. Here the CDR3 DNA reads TGTGCCAGCAGTTCCAACACCGGGGAGCTGTTTTTT.

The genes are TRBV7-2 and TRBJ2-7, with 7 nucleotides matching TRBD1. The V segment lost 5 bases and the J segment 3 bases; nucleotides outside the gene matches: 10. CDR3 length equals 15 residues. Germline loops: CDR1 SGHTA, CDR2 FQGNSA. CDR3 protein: CASSPGTAALYEQYF. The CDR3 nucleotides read TGTGCCAGCAGCCCAGGGACAGCTGCCCTCTACGAGCAGTACTTC.

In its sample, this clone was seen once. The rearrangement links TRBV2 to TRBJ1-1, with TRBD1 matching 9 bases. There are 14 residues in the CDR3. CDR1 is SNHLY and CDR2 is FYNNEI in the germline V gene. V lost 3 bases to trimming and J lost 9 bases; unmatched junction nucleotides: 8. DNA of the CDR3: TGTGCCAGCAGTGATCTCGGGACAGGGCGGCAAGCTTTCTTT. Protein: CASSDLGTGRQAFF.

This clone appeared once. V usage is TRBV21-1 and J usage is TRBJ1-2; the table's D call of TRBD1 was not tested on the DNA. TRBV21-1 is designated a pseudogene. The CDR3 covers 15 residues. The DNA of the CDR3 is TGTGCCAGCAGACTCAGTCCGGACAGGGGCTATGGCTACACCTTC. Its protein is CASRLSPDRGYGYTF.

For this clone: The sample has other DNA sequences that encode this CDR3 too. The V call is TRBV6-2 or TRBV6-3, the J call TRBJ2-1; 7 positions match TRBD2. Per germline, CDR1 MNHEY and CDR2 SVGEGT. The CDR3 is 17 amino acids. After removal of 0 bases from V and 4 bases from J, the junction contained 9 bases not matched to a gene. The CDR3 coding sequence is TGTGCCAGCAGTTACTCGCCCCCTAGCGGCATTTACAATGAGCAGTTCTTC. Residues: CASSYSPPSGIYNEQFF.

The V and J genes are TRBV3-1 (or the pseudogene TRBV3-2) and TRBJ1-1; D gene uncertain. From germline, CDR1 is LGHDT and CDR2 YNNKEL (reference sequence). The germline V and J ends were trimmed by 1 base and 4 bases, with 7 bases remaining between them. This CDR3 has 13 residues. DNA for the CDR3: TGTGCCAGCAGCCAAGGGGTCGGCACTGAAGCTTTCTTT. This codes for CASSQGVGTEAFF.

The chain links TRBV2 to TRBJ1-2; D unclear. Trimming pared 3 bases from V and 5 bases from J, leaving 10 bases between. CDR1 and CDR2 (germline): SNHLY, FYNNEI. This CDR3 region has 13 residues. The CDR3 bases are TGTGCCAGCAGTGAGAGTCAGAATTATGGCTACACCTTC. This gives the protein CASSESQNYGYTF. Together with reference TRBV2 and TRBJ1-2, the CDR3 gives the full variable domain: EPEVTQTPSHQVTQMGQEVILRCVPISNHLYFYWYRQILGQKVEFLVSFYNNEISEKSEIFDDQFSVERPDGSNFTLKIRSTKLEDSAMYFCASSESQNYGYTFGSGTRLTVV.

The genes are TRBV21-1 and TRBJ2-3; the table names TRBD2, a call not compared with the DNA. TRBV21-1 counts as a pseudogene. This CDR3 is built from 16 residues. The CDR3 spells CASRGTSGETGDTQYF. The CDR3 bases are TGTGCCAGCAGGGGGACTAGCGGAGAGACCGGCGATACGCAGTATTTT.

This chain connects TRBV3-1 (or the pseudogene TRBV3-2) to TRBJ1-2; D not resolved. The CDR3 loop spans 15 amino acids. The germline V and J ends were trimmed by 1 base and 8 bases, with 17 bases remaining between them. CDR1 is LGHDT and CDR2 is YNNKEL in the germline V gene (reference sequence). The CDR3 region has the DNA TGTGCCAGCAGCCAAGCCTCTCTAGACTTTGGAGGCTACACCTTC. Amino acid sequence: CASSQASLDFGGYTF.

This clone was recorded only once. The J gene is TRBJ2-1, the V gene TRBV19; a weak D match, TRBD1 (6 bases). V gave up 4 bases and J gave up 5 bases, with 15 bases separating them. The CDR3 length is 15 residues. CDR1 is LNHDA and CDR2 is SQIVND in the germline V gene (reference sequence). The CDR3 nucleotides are TGTGCCAGTAGTAAGGAGACGGGACATGACAATGAGCAGTTCTTC. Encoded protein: CASSKETGHDNEQFF.

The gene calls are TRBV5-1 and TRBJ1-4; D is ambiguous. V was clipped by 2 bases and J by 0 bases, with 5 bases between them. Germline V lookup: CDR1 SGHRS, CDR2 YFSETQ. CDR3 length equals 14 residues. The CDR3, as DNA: TGCGCCAGCAGCTTCAGTGCAACTAATGAAAAACTGTTTTTT. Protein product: CASSFSATNEKLFF.

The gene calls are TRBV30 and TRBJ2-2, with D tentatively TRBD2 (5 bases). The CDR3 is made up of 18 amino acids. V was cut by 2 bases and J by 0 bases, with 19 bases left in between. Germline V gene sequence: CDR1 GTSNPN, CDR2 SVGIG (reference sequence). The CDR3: CAWSPPLARDPNTGELFF. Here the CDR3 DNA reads TGTGCCTGGAGTCCCCCCCTGGCGAGGGATCCGAACACCGGGGAGCTGTTTTTT.

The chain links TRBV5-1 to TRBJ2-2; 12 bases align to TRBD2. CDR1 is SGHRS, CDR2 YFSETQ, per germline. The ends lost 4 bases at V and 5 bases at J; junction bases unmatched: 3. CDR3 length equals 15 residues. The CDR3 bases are TGCGCCAGCAGCCCAGGGACTAGCGGGACCGGGGAGCTGTTTTTT. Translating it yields CASSPGTSGTGELFF.

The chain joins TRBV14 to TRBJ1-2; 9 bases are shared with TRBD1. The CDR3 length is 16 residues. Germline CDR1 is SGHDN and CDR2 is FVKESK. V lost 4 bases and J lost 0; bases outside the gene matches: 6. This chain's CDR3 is CASSPTTGGPNYGYTF. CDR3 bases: TGTGCCAGCAGCCCCACGACAGGGGGACCTAACTATGGCTACACCTTC.

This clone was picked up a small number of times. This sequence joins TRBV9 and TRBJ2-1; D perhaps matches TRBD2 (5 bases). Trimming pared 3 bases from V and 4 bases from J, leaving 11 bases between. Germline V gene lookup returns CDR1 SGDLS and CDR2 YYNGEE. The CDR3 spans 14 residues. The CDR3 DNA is TGTGCCAGCAGCGGGACGGGAACGTACAATGAGCAGTTCTTC. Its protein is CASSGTGTYNEQFF.

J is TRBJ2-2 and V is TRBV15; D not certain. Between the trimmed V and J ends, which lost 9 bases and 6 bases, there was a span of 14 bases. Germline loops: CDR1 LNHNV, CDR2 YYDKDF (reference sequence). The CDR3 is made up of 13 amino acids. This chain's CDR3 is CATRTLNAGELFF. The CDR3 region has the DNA TGTGCCACTAGGACGTTAAATGCCGGGGAGCTGTTTTTT. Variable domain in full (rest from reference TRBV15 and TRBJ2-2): DAMVIQNPRYQVTQFGKPVTLSCSQTLNHNVMYWYQQKSSQAPKLLFHYYDKDFNNEADTPDNFQSRRPNTSFCFLDIRSPGLGDTAMYLCATRTLNAGELFFGEGSRLTVL.

This CDR3 is CASSLEQGYEQYF. The DNA of the CDR3 is TGTGCCAGCAGCTTAGAACAGGGCTACGAGCAGTACTTC. The chain has TRBV11-2 and TRBJ2-7; tentatively, D is TRBD1 (6 bases). Germline assignment: CDR1 SGHAT and CDR2 FQNNGV. Deletions cut 0 bases from V and 3 bases from J, with 6 bases between. The CDR3 length is 13 residues. Complete variable domain (other parts from reference TRBV11-2 and TRBJ2-7): EAGVAQSPRYKIIEKRQSVAFWCNPISGHATLYWYQQILGQGPKLLIQFQNNGVVDDSQLPKDRFSAERLKGVDSTLKIQPAKLEDSAVYLCASSLEQGYEQYFGPGTRLTVT.

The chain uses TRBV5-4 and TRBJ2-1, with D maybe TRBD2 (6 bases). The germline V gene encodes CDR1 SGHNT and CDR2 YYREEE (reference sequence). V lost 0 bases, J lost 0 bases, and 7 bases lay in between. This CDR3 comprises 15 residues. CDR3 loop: CASSLGDSSYNEQFF. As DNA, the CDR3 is TGTGCCAGCAGCTTGGGGGACTCCTCCTACAATGAGCAGTTCTTC.

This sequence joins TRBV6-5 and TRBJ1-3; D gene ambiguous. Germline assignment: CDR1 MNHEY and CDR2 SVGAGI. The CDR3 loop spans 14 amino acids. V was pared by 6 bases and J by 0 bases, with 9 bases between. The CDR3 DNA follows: TGTGCCAGCAGGGACCCTCTCTCTGGAAACACCATATATTTT. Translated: CASRDPLSGNTIYF.